Listed here are 28 T cell receptor beta chains from one sample, sequenced in a study of control samples from healthy donors and cancer patients. TCRdb keeps only in-frame clones here, not all; method: immunoSEQ multiplex PCR. The table lists about 59,000 clones, roughly 90% of them singletons. The specimen was PBMCs. The receptors were sampled from a middle-aged man with colorectal cancer.

In DNA, the CDR3 is TGTGCCAGCAGCCCCTCACCCCCGGGGAGCTCCTACGAGCAGTACTTC. Its protein is CASSPSPPGSSYEQYF. The chain combines TRBV9 with TRBJ2-7, with a tentative D call TRBD2 (5 bases). Germline V gene sequence: CDR1 SGDLS, CDR2 YYNGEE. V was trimmed by 4 bases and J by 0 bases, leaving 17 bases between them. The CDR3 spans 16 residues.

This chain uses TRBV12-3 or TRBV12-4 with TRBJ1-5; tentatively, D is TRBD1 (5 bases). This CDR3 contains 13 residues. Trimming removed 5 bases from V and 5 bases from J, with 10 bases in between. In DNA form, the CDR3 reads TGTGCCAGCAGTCTTACCAGGGATCAGCCCCAGCATTTT. Amino acids: CASSLTRDQPQHF.

The sample holds one count of this clone. The rearrangement links TRBV2 to TRBJ1-5, with TRBD1 matching 9 bases. V was pared by 4 bases and J by 2 bases, with 3 bases of the junction left unmatched. The CDR3 covers 15 residues. In germline, CDR1 is SNHLY, CDR2 FYNNEI. DNA for the CDR3: TGTGCCAGCAGTGGGGACAGGGTGGGCAATCAGCCCCAGCATTTT. It encodes CASSGDRVGNQPQHF.

The chain has TRBV19 and TRBJ1-2; 7 bases are shared with TRBD1. Per germline, CDR1 LNHDA and CDR2 SQIVND (reference sequence). J gave up 0 bases and V 3 bases, and 7 bases lay outside the gene matches. The CDR3 totals 16 residues. The CDR3 sequence is CASSIKADRANYGYTF. In nucleotides, the CDR3 is TGTGCCAGTAGTATTAAAGCAGACAGGGCTAACTATGGCTACACCTTC.

This sequence joins TRBV29-1 and TRBJ2-7; 8 bases agree with TRBD2. The J segment lost 3 bases and the V segment lost 6 bases, leaving 1 base of the junction unmatched. The CDR3 runs 11 residues. Germline V lookup: CDR1 SQVTM, CDR2 ANQGSEA. The CDR3 is CSVSGSYEQYF. The CDR3 nucleotides are TGCAGCGTGAGCGGGAGCTACGAGCAGTACTTC.

The chain couples TRBV3-1 (or the pseudogene TRBV3-2) to TRBJ2-3; D not certain. V was cut by 4 bases and J by 4 bases, with 6 bases left in between. This CDR3 is 12 amino acids long. Germline CDR1 LGHDT, CDR2 YNNKEL (reference sequence). CDR3 sequence (DNA): TGTGCCAGCAGCCGCCCGCCAGATACGCAGTATTTT. Translating gives CASSRPPDTQYF.

The chain employs TRBV6-5 and TRBJ2-7, with D possibly being TRBD1 (6 bases). The CDR3 totals 14 residues. Germline CDR1 and CDR2: MNHEY and SVGAGI. Trimming pared 6 bases from V and 6 bases from J, leaving 18 bases between. The CDR3, as DNA: TGTGCCAGCAGGACCCCCAGGGGTCGGGGCGAGCAGTACTTC. As protein: CASRTPRGRGEQYF.

The chain carries TRBV4-3 and TRBJ1-1; TRBD1 matches at 8 bases. V lost 4 bases and J lost 2; bases outside the gene matches: 6. The length of the CDR3 is 15 residues. The germline V gene encodes CDR1 LGHNA and CDR2 YSLEER. CDR3 region: CASSPGQGANTEAFF. DNA of the CDR3: TGCGCCAGCAGCCCCGGGCAGGGGGCTAACACTGAAGCTTTCTTT.

This chain links TRBV6-5 with TRBJ2-2, with D perhaps TRBD1 or TRBD2 (5 bases each). CDR1 MNHEY and CDR2 SVGAGI come from the germline V gene. This CDR3 comprises 16 residues. V was shortened by 2 bases and J by 5 bases, with 15 bases between the two germline ends. The CDR3 loop is CASSYGRGPGTGELFF. The CDR3, as DNA: TGTGCCAGCAGTTACGGTCGGGGCCCAGGGACCGGGGAGCTGTTTTTT.

This sequence joins TRBV18 and TRBJ1-2, with D uncertain. Germline values: CDR1 KGHSH, CDR2 LQKENI. The CDR3 covers 13 residues. Trimming took off 2 bases at V and 3 bases at J, with 7 bases between the two ends. CDR3 residues: CASSPGLDYGYTF. CDR3 nucleotide sequence: TGTGCCAGCTCACCAGGGTTGGACTATGGCTACACCTTC.

The CDR3 nucleotides read TGTGCCAGTAGGACCGGGACGGGAGACTATGGCTACACCTTC. This gives the protein CASRTGTGDYGYTF. V gene TRBV19 combines with J gene TRBJ1-2, with a weak D call TRBD1 (5 bases). The germline V gene has CDR1 LNHDA and CDR2 SQIVND (reference sequence). Deletions cut 6 bases from V and 3 bases from J, with 14 bases between. The CDR3 totals 14 residues.

The CDR3 protein is CATSSSPGLVTDTQYF. The CDR3 DNA is TGTGCCACCAGCAGCTCGCCGGGACTCGTTACAGATACGCAGTATTTT. The chain employs TRBV15 and TRBJ2-3, with D perhaps matching TRBD2 (6 bases). This CDR3 has 16 amino acids. V was pared by 3 bases and J by 3 bases, with 16 bases between. Germline V gene lookup returns CDR1 LNHNV and CDR2 YYDKDF (reference sequence). Looking up the rest from reference TRBV15 and TRBJ2-3 gives the full variable domain: DAMVIQNPRYQVTQFGKPVTLSCSQTLNHNVMYWYQQKSSQAPKLLFHYYDKDFNNEADTPDNFQSRRPNTSFCFLDIRSPGLGDTAMYLCATSSSPGLVTDTQYFGPGTRLTVL.

The chain recombines TRBV9 with TRBJ2-7; D possibly matches TRBD1 or TRBD2 (5 bases each). In germline, CDR1 is SGDLS, CDR2 YYNGEE. V lost 0 bases and J 3 bases, leaving 13 bases between the germline ends. The CDR3 extends over 15 amino acids. CDR3 residues: CASSVEVGGNYEQYF. DNA of the CDR3: TGTGCCAGCAGCGTAGAGGTTGGGGGAAACTACGAGCAGTACTTC.

The chain carries TRBV27 and TRBJ1-2; 9 nucleotides match TRBD1. Germline CDR1 is MNHEY and CDR2 is SMNVEV (reference sequence). The CDR3 sequence is 15 residues long. J gave up 4 bases and V 6 bases, and 9 bases lay outside the gene matches. CDR3 DNA: TGTGCCAGCAGCCCAAGGGGGGGACAGGGCTATGGCTACACCTTC. Translating it yields CASSPRGGQGYGYTF.

This clone was seen just once. V gene TRBV19 combines with J gene TRBJ1-1; TRBD1 matches at 8 bases. This CDR3 comprises 16 residues. The V and J ends lost 4 bases and 3 bases, in that order; junction bases with no gene match: 10. Germline V CDR1 and CDR2: LNHDA, SQIVND (reference sequence). The CDR3 loop reads CASSTRIGQGDTEAFF. The CDR3 coding sequence is TGTGCCAGTAGTACAAGAATCGGACAGGGCGACACTGAAGCTTTCTTT.

The V gene is TRBV11-2, the J gene TRBJ2-1; 7 bases fit TRBD2. Germline lookup yields CDR1 SGHAT and CDR2 FQNNGV. The CDR3 is made up of 14 amino acids. Losses at the gene ends were 4 bases for V and 6 bases for J; bases not matched to a gene: 6. CDR3 nucleotides: TGTGCCAGCAGCTGGGAGGGGCTTTCCAATGAGCAGTTCTTC. Translation: CASSWEGLSNEQFF.

The genes are TRBV10-3 and TRBJ2-4; D might be TRBD1 (5 bases). V shed 3 bases and J shed 0 bases, with 18 bases lying between them. CDR3 length equals 18 residues. Germline CDR1 ENHRY, CDR2 SYGVKD. The CDR3 nucleotides read TGTGCCATCAGTGAAGGGGTCCTTTCAGATCTAGCCAAAAACATTCAGTACTTC. Translating it yields CAISEGVLSDLAKNIQYF.

V gene TRBV2 combines with J gene TRBJ1-4; D uncertain. The V gene's germline CDR1 is SNHLY and CDR2 FYNNEI. With 1 base removed from V and 8 bases from J, the gap between germline ends came to 17 bases. The CDR3 contains 16 residues. CDR3 region: CASSEGGLGENEKLFF. As DNA, the CDR3 is TGTGCCAGCAGTGAAGGTGGGCTGGGAGAGAACGAAAAACTGTTTTTT.

This chain uses TRBV24-1 with TRBJ1-3, with 10 bases identical to TRBD1. Germline V gene sequence: CDR1 KGHDR, CDR2 SFDVKD. V lost 4 bases to trimming and J lost 4 bases; unmatched junction nucleotides: 21. CDR3 length equals 21 residues. The CDR3 DNA sequence: TGTGCCACCAGTGACCCGCGAAATTTGACAGGGGGCCCCTCAGGGGGAAACACCATATATTTT. This encodes CATSDPRNLTGGPSGGNTIYF.

V is TRBV19 and J is TRBJ1-6; 9 nucleotides match TRBD1. Germline V CDR1 and CDR2: LNHDA, SQIVND (reference sequence). Unmatched junction bases numbered 8, after V lost 3 bases and J lost 11 bases. The CDR3 runs to 15 residues. In nucleotides, the CDR3 is TGTGCCAGTAGTATTCGGGGGGACAGGGCCCCACCCCTCCACTTT. This sequence encodes CASSIRGDRAPPLHF.

The chain employs TRBV27 and TRBJ2-3; 8 bases agree with TRBD2. The CDR3 spans 14 residues. The J segment lost 2 bases and the V segment lost 6 bases, leaving 4 bases of the junction unmatched. Germline CDR1 MNHEY, CDR2 SMNVEV (reference sequence). The CDR3 loop is CASSERGNTDTQYF. Here the CDR3 DNA reads TGTGCCAGCAGCGAGCGGGGGAACACAGATACGCAGTATTTT.

The V call is TRBV5-4, the J call TRBJ1-2, with a weak D call TRBD1 (5 bases). The V end lost 4 bases, the J end lost 0 bases, and 7 bases lay between the germline ends. This CDR3 has 13 amino acids. The germline gives CDR1 SGHNT, CDR2 YYREEE (reference sequence). In nucleotides, the CDR3 is TGTGCCAGCAGCGCGACAGCTAACTATGGCTACACCTTC. It is translated as CASSATANYGYTF.

The genes are TRBV6-5 and TRBJ1-5; no definite D call. CDR1 is MNHEY, CDR2 SVGAGI, per germline. This CDR3 is 13 amino acids long. Trimming took off 5 bases at V and 9 bases at J, with 14 bases between the two ends. CDR3 in amino acids: CASSLPADPPQHF. CDR3 nucleotide sequence: TGTGCCAGCAGTCTACCCGCGGATCCGCCCCAGCATTTT.

This clone was observed a single time. The chain recombines TRBV18 with TRBJ2-2; TRBD1 matches at 8 bases. The CDR3 consists of 16 residues. V gave up 3 bases and J gave up 4 bases; unmatched junction bases: 7. Germline CDR1 KGHSH, CDR2 LQKENI. The CDR3 region is CASSPGQGGATGELFF. The CDR3 bases are TGTGCCAGCTCACCCGGACAGGGCGGGGCCACCGGGGAGCTGTTTTTT. Combining the CDR3 with reference TRBV18 and TRBJ2-2 gives the whole variable domain NAGVMQNPRHLVRRRGQEARLRCSPMKGHSHVYWYRQLPEEGLKFMVYLQKENIIDESGMPKERFSAEFPKEGPSILRIQQVVRGDSAAYFCASSPGQGGATGELFFGEGSRLTVL.

The chain joins TRBV5-1 to TRBJ1-4; perhaps TRBD1 as D (5 bases). V was cut by 4 bases and J by 3 bases, with 13 bases left in between. There are 15 residues in the CDR3. CDR1 is SGHRS, CDR2 YFSETQ, per germline. In DNA form, the CDR3 reads TGCGCCAGCAGCGCGAGCGGGGACCCTAATGAAAAACTGTTTTTT. Its protein is CASSASGDPNEKLFF.

The chain carries TRBV9 and TRBJ1-2; unclear D gene. Trimming removed 0 bases from V and 1 base from J, with 7 bases in between. Germline V gene data show CDR1 as SGDLS and CDR2 as YYNGEE. This CDR3 contains 14 residues. The CDR3 nucleotides read TGTGCCAGCAGCGTAGAAATGGGTAACTATGGCTACACCTTC. Its translation is CASSVEMGNYGYTF.

V and J are TRBV6-4 and TRBJ2-5; TRBD2 agrees at 8 bases. Germline V lookup: CDR1 MRHNA, CDR2 SNTAGT. The CDR3 sequence is 16 residues long. The V and J ends lost 5 bases and 5 bases, in that order; junction bases with no gene match: 13. The CDR3 here is CASSSGGASGPETQYF. In DNA form, the CDR3 reads TGTGCCAGCAGTTCCGGGGGGGCCTCTGGTCCGGAGACCCAGTACTTC.

The V call is TRBV6-2 or TRBV6-3, the J call TRBJ2-7; 9 positions agree with TRBD2. The V and J ends lost 5 bases and 2 bases, in that order; junction bases with no gene match: 10. In germline, CDR1 is MNHEY, CDR2 SVGEGT. The CDR3 consists of 16 residues. For the CDR3, the DNA is TGTGCCAGCAGTGGATCGACTAGCGGAACTCCCTACGAGCAGTACTTC. Translation gives CASSGSTSGTPYEQYF.